The text below deals with one TCR beta chain. The sample comes from a study of blood T cell repertoires in COVID-19. Study at large: Collection of acute and convalescent COVID-19 samples took place in the United States, Italy and Spain.

Methods used by the authors: Reference gene primer amplification yielded estimated nucleated cell counts. The data were produced by immunoSEQ multiplex PCR, yet TCRdb's version contains in-frame clones alone and is incomplete. V, J and clone size derive from that table, while D and trimming were established from the DNA sequence. The data contain tens of thousands of clones, 75% to 85% of them singletons. The specimen was peripheral blood. The sequence was collected from a man aged 45 to 65 with COVID-19, enrolled during active disease.

CDR3 residues: CASSVKSEQYF. DNA of the CDR3: TGTGCCAGCAGCGTTAAGAGTGAGCAGTACTTC. The V and J genes are TRBV6-6 and TRBJ2-7, with D unclear. Trimming left V 6 bases short and J 7 bases short, with 10 bases between. Germline CDR1 and CDR2: MNHNY and SVGAGI (reference sequence). This CDR3 is built from 11 residues.